This T cell receptor beta chain originates from a study of human thymus T cells. The CDR3 loop spans 13 amino acids. CDR1 KGHSH and CDR2 LQKENI come from the germline V gene. Deletions cut 8 bases from V and 3 bases from J, with 13 bases between. This clone appeared a single time. The repertoire was sequenced with immunoSEQ multiplex PCR; TCRdb's copy has only in-frame clones and lacks some. The sample contains under 150,000 clones, 90% to 95% of which appear only once. Thymic resections from corrective heart surgery supplied the tissue. The sequenced material came from thymus tissue. The TCR sequence derives from a boy younger than two with a congenital heart defect but otherwise immunologically healthy. V and J are TRBV18 and TRBJ1-1; D is perhaps TRBD1 (5 bases). CDR3 nucleotides: TGTGCCAGCGGGACCCCGGTTGACACTGAAGCTTTCTTT. Translation: CASGTPVDTEAFF.